This TCR beta chain comes out of a study of OX40 agonist ivuxolimab in advanced cancers. Study-wide context: Partial responses were achieved by three patients, of whom one had hepatocellular carcinoma and two had cutaneous melanoma.

The protocol was immunoSEQ multiplex PCR, while the TCRdb copy is restricted to in-frame clones and leaves out a portion. In the table there are about 22,000 clones, roughly 82% of which are singletons. To note about this clone: No antigen is known for it.

Points from the study as a whole: There were, on average, more expanded clones in CD8+ T cells than in CD4+. Clonal expansion by week 6 occurred in CD4+ and CD8+ blood T cells (at 0.1 to 3.0 mg/kg).

Sequences were derived from CD4+ or CD8+ T cells sorted from blood, sampled in a trial of the OX40 agonist ivuxolimab. The sequence came from an adult with an advanced solid tumor such as melanoma, head and neck, liver or kidney cancer.

CDR3 loop: CASTKIAGPLSTDTQYF. CDR3 sequence (DNA): TGTGCCAGCACCAAAATTGCGGGGCCGTTGAGCACAGATACGCAGTATTTT. This sequence joins TRBV7-9 and TRBJ2-3, with D possibly TRBD2 on 6 matching bases. V shed 7 bases and J shed 0 bases, with 20 bases lying between them. This CDR3 is 17 amino acids long. The germline gives CDR1 SEHNR, CDR2 FQNEAQ (reference sequence). Combining the CDR3 with reference TRBV7-9 and TRBJ2-3 gives the whole variable domain DTGVSQNPRHKITKRGQNVTFRCDPISEHNRLYWYRQTLGQGPEFLTYFQNEAQLEKSRLLSDRFSAERPKGSFSTLEIQRTEQGDSAMYLCASTKIAGPLSTDTQYFGPGTRLTVL.